The source of this T cell receptor beta chain is a study of brain T cells in children with intractable seizures. The data were produced by immunoSEQ multiplex PCR, yet TCRdb's version contains in-frame clones alone and is incomplete. This table holds roughly 80,000 clones, around 93% found once. Patients received at least one anti-epileptic drug before surgery. V lost 3 bases and J lost 8; bases outside the gene matches: 0. Per the germline V gene, CDR1 is KGHSH and CDR2 is LQKENI. The CDR3 is made up of 11 amino acids. Details on this clone: Other DNA sequences within the sample encode an identical CDR3.

Specimen: peripheral blood, collected at surgery. The chain combines TRBV18 with TRBJ1-1; 7 bases fit TRBD1. The receptor's source is a boy under two years old with tuberous sclerosis and intractable seizures. CDR3 DNA sequence: TGTGCCAGCTCACCGGGACAGGAAGCTTTCTTT. It is translated as CASSPGQEAFF.